The 15 T cell receptor beta chains presented below share a single source sample, sequenced in a study of cytotoxic CD8 clonotypes in ibrutinib-treated CLL (dated by TCRdb to the early 2020s). Library prep was done by the immunoSEQ multiplex PCR assay. TCRdb limited this immuneACCESS table to in-frame rearrangements with V and J called. A share of clones is missing; checked studies link under half to unresolved V genes, and the rest is unexplained. In all, the sample holds some 84,000 clones, and around 84% of those were seen once. Roughly 5% of the sample comes from the top ten. The specimen was PBMCs, collected before ibrutinib treatment. These receptors came from a human donor with chronic lymphocytic leukemia.

This sequence joins TRBV5-8 and TRBJ2-7, with unresolved D. The length of the CDR3 is 12 residues. Germline V gives CDR1 SGHTS, CDR2 YDEGEE. The ends were cut back, 4 bases at V and 0 bases at J, with 5 bases in the middle. The CDR3 DNA is TGTGCCAGCAGCCCAACCTCCTACGAGCAGTACTTC. Encoded protein: CASSPTSYEQYF.

CDR3 region: CAWSLGGQGKETQYF. In nucleotides, the CDR3 is TGTGCCTGGAGTCTCGGGGGGCAGGGTAAAGAGACCCAGTACTTC. This chain connects TRBV30 to TRBJ2-5; perhaps TRBD2 as D (7 bases). V lost 2 bases and J 3 bases, leaving 16 bases between the germline ends. From germline, CDR1 is GTSNPN and CDR2 SVGIG (reference sequence). The CDR3 is made up of 15 amino acids.

The chain joins TRBV4-1 to TRBJ1-1, with 8 bases that match TRBD1. Germline V gene lookup returns CDR1 MGHRA and CDR2 YSYEKL. V was pared by 6 bases and J by 1 base, with 4 bases of the junction left unmatched. The CDR3 spans 14 residues. The CDR3 bases are TGCGCCAGCAGGGGGACAGGTTCGAACACTGAAGCTTTCTTT. Translated, it gives CASRGTGSNTEAFF.

This chain uses TRBV5-1 with TRBJ2-6; 7 nucleotides line up with TRBD1. The CDR3 runs 17 residues. Germline V gene data show CDR1 as SGHRS and CDR2 as YFSETQ. The ends lost 0 bases at V and 1 base at J; junction bases unmatched: 4. CDR3 in DNA: TGCGCCAGCAGCTTGGAGGGGGCGCTATCTGGGGCCAACGTCCTGACTTTC. Translated: CASSLEGALSGANVLTF.

The chain has TRBV5-6 and TRBJ2-7; D not resolved. Trimming pared 1 base from V and 1 base from J, leaving 9 bases between. This CDR3 spans 14 amino acids. CDR1 is SGHDT and CDR2 is YYEEEE in the germline V gene. The CDR3 nucleotides read TGTGCCAGCAGCTTGCAGCCCGATTCCTACGAGCAGTACTTC. This encodes CASSLQPDSYEQYF.

The chain employs TRBV14 and TRBJ2-3, with unresolved D. The CDR3 covers 13 residues. The germline V gene has CDR1 SGHDN and CDR2 FVKESK. Trimming took 2 bases from V and 2 from J, leaving 5 bases between them. The CDR3 is CASSQLNTDTQYF. CDR3 nucleotides: TGTGCCAGCAGCCAACTGAACACAGATACGCAGTATTTT.

CDR3 residues: CASSLGPGQGNKNIQYF. The CDR3 DNA reads TGCGCCAGCAGCTTAGGTCCGGGACAGGGTAACAAAAACATTCAGTACTTC. This chain links TRBV5-1 with TRBJ2-4; 9 nucleotides line up with TRBD1. The CDR3 runs 17 residues. Germline assignment: CDR1 SGHRS and CDR2 YFSETQ. V lost 2 bases and J lost 3; bases outside the gene matches: 9.

The chain is built from TRBV28 and TRBJ2-7; tentative D call: TRBD1 (6 bases). Trimming left V 5 bases short and J 2 bases short, with 13 bases between. The CDR3 consists of 14 residues. Germline lookup yields CDR1 MDHEN and CDR2 SYDVKM. The CDR3, as DNA: TGTGCCAGCAGTCTCTCAGGGGAGACCTACGAGCAGTACTTC. Translated, it gives CASSLSGETYEQYF.

The V and J genes are TRBV5-1 and TRBJ2-1; D remains ambiguous. Germline CDR1 and CDR2: SGHRS and YFSETQ. Trimming pared 4 bases from V and 5 bases from J, leaving 16 bases between. The CDR3 sequence is 15 residues long. CDR3 coding DNA: TGCGCCAGCAGCATTGCGGTCCGGAACAACAATGAGCAGTTCTTC. The encoded protein is CASSIAVRNNNEQFF. Using reference TRBV5-1 and TRBJ2-1 for the parts outside the CDR3, the full variable domain is KAGVTQTPRYLIKTRGQQVTLSCSPISGHRSVSWYQQTPGQGLQFLFEYFSETQRNKGNFPGRFSGRQFSNSRSEMNVSTLELGDSALYLCASSIAVRNNNEQFFGPGTRLTVL.

This clone was observed once. The chain recombines TRBV6-5 with TRBJ2-7, with a weak D call TRBD1 (6 bases). Trimming took off 7 bases at V and 1 base at J, with 11 bases between the two ends. The CDR3 is 13 amino acids. Germline V gene data show CDR1 as MNHEY and CDR2 as SVGAGI. CDR3 protein: CASKTGPSYEQYF. CDR3 coding DNA: TGTGCCAGCAAAACAGGGCCGTCCTACGAGCAGTACTTC.

The chain combines TRBV11-2 with TRBJ1-1; the D is unclear. The CDR3 contains 14 residues. V lost 1 base and J lost 6, with 12 bases in between. CDR1 is SGHAT and CDR2 is FQNNGV in the germline V gene. CDR3 DNA: TGTGCCAGCAGCTTAGCGTTCCAGACCCCTGAAGCTTTCTTT. Encoded protein: CASSLAFQTPEAFF.

The gene calls are TRBV13 and TRBJ1-4, with unresolved D. In germline, CDR1 is PRHDT, CDR2 FYEKMQ (reference sequence). The CDR3 has 14 amino acids. The V and J ends lost 2 bases and 7 bases respectively, with 11 bases between them. The DNA of the CDR3 is TGTGCCAGCAGCTTACGGCATTTCAGTGAAAAACTGTTTTTT. This translates into CASSLRHFSEKLFF.

This chain uses TRBV5-6 with TRBJ1-5, with a possible D match to TRBD1 (5 bases). The CDR3 consists of 13 residues. CDR1 is SGHDT and CDR2 is YYEEEE in the germline V gene. The V and J ends lost 4 bases and 7 bases respectively, with 12 bases between them. The CDR3 nucleotides read TGTGCCAGCAGCCGCGGGGGGGTCCAGCCCCAGCATTTT. Translation gives CASSRGGVQPQHF.

The rearrangement joins TRBV11-3 to TRBJ2-3, with 8 bases lining up with TRBD2. CDR3 length: 14 amino acids. Unmatched junction bases numbered 5, after V lost 6 bases and J lost 3 bases. The germline CDR1 and CDR2 sequences are SGHNT and YENEEA. The CDR3 nucleotides are TGTGCCAGCAGGGCGGGGGGTGGAACAGATACGCAGTATTTT. Encoded protein: CASRAGGGTDTQYF.

The chain uses TRBV29-1 and TRBJ1-5; maybe TRBD1 (6 bases). V was clipped by 5 bases and J by 4 bases, with 12 bases between them. CDR3 length: 13 residues. The germline V gene encodes CDR1 SQVTM and CDR2 ANQGSEA. CDR3 nucleotide sequence: TGCAGCGTTTGGGGGGGCAATAATCAGCCCCAGCATTTT. Amino acids: CSVWGGNNQPQHF.